The text below deals with one T cell receptor beta chain. The antigen is unknown. This specimen belongs to a study of T cell responses to AZD1222 COVID-19 vaccine. Study-level results: Repertoires were obtained only post-peak T cell response. The donors showed a predominance of white British ancestry and of females, with possible underestimation of clonal diversity.

Generated by immunoSEQ multiplex PCR, the TCRdb table keeps only in-frame clones and is missing some. Among 64,000 or so clones listed, over 80% were seen once. The TCR sequence derives from an adult in good health. This specimen was peripheral blood, taken on day 0 of AZD1222 vaccination.

The CDR3 nucleotides read TGTGCCAGCCTTCAGGGGGAAAATCAGCCCCAGCATTTT. It translates to CASLQGENQPQHF. This chain links TRBV2 with TRBJ1-5; the match to TRBD1 covers 7 bases. CDR1 is SNHLY and CDR2 is FYNNEI in the germline V gene. CDR3 length: 13 residues. After removal of 8 bases from V and 4 bases from J, the junction contained 5 bases not matched to a gene.